The T cell receptor beta chain under discussion was sequenced for a study of metastatic and nonmetastatic thyroid tumors. This clone was seen a few times. As yet, its antigen is unknown. The germline gene is not matched at one end of the junction; a read error may be the cause. The sample contains more than one DNA sequence encoding this CDR3. Using MiXCR, TCRdb re-called clones from the PCR reads. The data contain more than 40,000 clones, 25% to 30% of them singletons. Findings and limits, study-wide: Across blood and tumor, TCR beta diversity in malignant thyroid tumors was reportedly significantly higher than in benign nodules.

Patients had received no treatment of any kind before thyroid surgery. The clonotype originates from a male donor with papillary thyroid cancer or a benign thyroid nodule (not recorded which). Some clones in this sample may be carry-over from other donors' samples. Specimen: blood.

The CDR3 protein is CASSHQTGTWETQYF. The CDR3 nucleotides read TGTGCCAGCAGTCACCAGACAGGCACTTGGGAGACACAGTACTTC. The chain links TRBV28 to TRBJ2-5; the D gene is possibly TRBD1 (6 bases). The germline CDR1 and CDR2 sequences are MDHEN and SYDVKM. CDR3 size: 15 residues.